This T cell receptor (beta chain) stems from a study of relationships among human T cell subsets. General study results and limits: Over 50% of CD8+ cytotoxic sequences came from clones with over 100 reads. Bead sorting may have left some CD4+CD8+ double-positive cells.

This clonotype was counted only a few times. Its specificity is unknown. Anti-CD45RA microbeads isolated naive and transitional T cells from pooled CD4+ and CD8+ cells. The CDR3 is 12 amino acids. Germline loops: CDR1 SGHKS, CDR2 YYEKEE (reference sequence). The V gene lost 1 base and the J gene lost 7 bases, with 6 bases spanning the gap. TCR alpha and beta CDR3s were amplified from mRNA by semiquantitative ARM-PCR. Exponential amplification used communal superprimers after tagged nested gene-specific primers in ARM-PCR. TCRdb reprocessed the multiplex PCR reads via MiXCR and lists one record per CDR3 protein. This table has 7,000 to 9,500 distinct CDR3 sequences, approximately 70% appearing once.

The gene calls are TRBV5-5 and TRBJ2-1; a possible D gene is TRBD2 (5 bases). The specimen was naive and transitional (CD45RA+) T cells sorted from blood. The clonotype was recovered from a man aged 35-49 years in good health. The CDR3 spells CASSLSGNEQFF. Written as DNA, the CDR3 is TGTGCCAGCAGCTTGTCGGGAAATGAGCAGTTCTTC. The full variable domain, in which reference TRBV5-5 and TRBJ2-1 provide the parts outside the CDR3, is DAGVTQSPTHLIKTRGQQVTLRCSPISGHKSVSWYQQVLGQGPQFIFQYYEKEERGRGNFPDRFSARQFPNYSSELNVNALLLGDSALYLCASSLSGNEQFFGPGTRLTVL.